The T cell receptor beta chain described here comes from a study of vaccination effects on CD4 cells after COVID-19. Findings and limits, study-wide: Marked contraction was observed in infection-induced and vaccine-induced clones late after vaccination.

Repertoires were generated with immunoSEQ multiplex PCR, while TCRdb's copy carries only in-frame clones and drops some. The top ten hold 12% of the sample, which has 65,000 to 85,000 clones, 75% to 90% seen once. Regarding this clone: Its antigen is currently unknown.

ViraFEST used viral peptide pools to expand antigen-specific CD4+ T cells before sequencing. Subsequent to a culture period of about ten days, CD4+ T cells were isolated. Vaccine recipients had no previous SARS-CoV-2 infection; their nucleocapsid antibodies were negative. Germline V gives CDR1 SGHRS, CDR2 YFSETQ. CDR3 size: 15 residues. V was pared by 0 bases and J by 6 bases, with 15 bases between. The rearrangement links TRBV5-1 to TRBJ1-1; D gene uncertain. This receptor was obtained from a human donor who received a COVID-19 vaccine. The sequenced sample was CD4+ T cells from PBMCs cultured with SARS-CoV-2 spike peptides, obtained before COVID-19 vaccination. This chain's CDR3 is CASSLGWWSNPEAFF. The CDR3 DNA follows: TGCGCCAGCAGCTTGGGTTGGTGGAGCAACCCTGAAGCTTTCTTT.